Listed here is a single T cell receptor beta chain. Its antigen is currently unknown. The data belong to a study of identical twins. Regarding the study as a whole: A lower insertion count was a feature of abundant cord blood beta clonotypes, with no such feature in memory repertoires. Less excess twin sharing appeared in beta out-of-frame sequences. Models underestimated how often monozygotic twins shared out-of-frame TCR alpha.

In germline, CDR1 is SEHNR, CDR2 FQNEAQ (reference sequence). Trimming left V 3 bases short and J 4 bases short, with 12 bases between. This CDR3 is built from 14 residues. Via MiXCR, TCRdb re-called the 5' RACE reads, giving one row per CDR3 protein. The repertoire consists of fewer than 650,000 distinct CDR3 sequences, with 7.5% to 10% occurring once and the leading ten covering roughly 3%. This same sample was also taken into another study, of yellow fever vaccine responses in identical twins. From that second work: Reportedly, twins' vaccine T cell responses looked partly convergent and partly personalized.

The rearrangement joins TRBV7-9 to TRBJ1-1; D uncertain. This receptor was identified in a young woman in good health. Material for sequencing was PBMCs. The CDR3 protein is CASSFFSESTEAFF. The CDR3 coding sequence is TGTGCCAGCAGCTTTTTTAGCGAGAGCACTGAAGCTTTCTTT.